Below are 21 T cell receptor beta chains sequenced from a single sample in a study of CD8 T cells in ankylosing spondylitis. These TCRs' antigens remain unknown. TCRdb independently ran MiXCR on the 5' RACE reads; one entry per CDR3 protein. Among approximately 520,000 distinct CDR3 sequences listed, roughly 5.3% were seen once. Study-wide findings and caveats: A motif in TCR beta, a set of roughly 8 highly homologous variants, appeared characteristic of ankylosing spondylitis blood.

Sequencing was done on a sample of blood, either unsorted or a sorted T cell fraction (not recorded which). Every receptor here comes from a male donor with ankylosing spondylitis.

This clonotype has more than one count but fewer than ten. This chain joins TRBV28 and TRBJ2-7, with D unclear. Germline values: CDR1 MDHEN, CDR2 SYDVKM. The CDR3 totals 15 residues. V was pared by 3 bases and J by 3 bases, with 15 bases between. The CDR3 DNA reads TGTGCCAGCAGTTTGTTAGGACCAAGTCACTACGAGCAGTACTTC. Translation: CASSLLGPSHYEQYF.

The rearrangement links TRBV7-2 to TRBJ1-5, with D possibly being TRBD1 (6 bases). CDR1 is SGHTA and CDR2 is FQGNSA in the germline V gene. The ends were cut back, 5 bases at V and 6 bases at J, with 8 bases in the middle. The CDR3 is 12 residues long. The CDR3 DNA follows: TGTGCCAGCAGCGTACAGGGTCAGCCCCAGCATTTT. It yields the protein CASSVQGQPQHF.

This clonotype was found many times. The CDR3 bases are TGCGCCAGCAGCTTGGGGGGGATTGGTAACTATGGCTACACCTTC. Amino acids: CASSLGGIGNYGYTF. The chain couples TRBV5-1 to TRBJ1-2, with D perhaps matching TRBD1 (5 bases). The CDR3 runs to 15 residues. Germline V CDR1 and CDR2: SGHRS, YFSETQ. V shed 0 bases and J shed 1 base, with 10 bases lying between them.

This clonotype has a count of ten or more. The chain is built from TRBV5-8 and TRBJ2-1; 7 nucleotides line up with TRBD2. V dropped 3 bases and J dropped 4; count of bases not matched to a gene: 7. There are 15 residues in the CDR3. Germline V CDR1 and CDR2: SGHTS, YDEGEE. The CDR3 DNA reads as TGTGCCAGCAGCTCGGGGGGACTTAGATACAATGAGCAGTTCTTC. Translation gives CASSSGGLRYNEQFF.

The sample holds many counts of this clonotype. The chain recombines TRBV11-2 with TRBJ2-3; possible D gene TRBD2, 6 bases. V was pared by 5 bases and J by 0 bases, with 12 bases between. CDR1 and CDR2 (germline): SGHAT, FQNNGV. This CDR3 has 15 residues. CDR3 in amino acids: CASSHTGLSTDTQYF. CDR3 sequence (DNA): TGTGCCAGCAGCCATACGGGACTGAGCACAGATACGCAGTATTTT.

This sequence joins TRBV5-1 and TRBJ2-7; 8 bases map to TRBD2. This CDR3 has 16 residues. Trimming at V came to 0 bases and at J to 0 bases, leaving 5 bases not matched to a gene. Germline V gives CDR1 SGHRS, CDR2 YFSETQ. The CDR3 loop is CASSLGSSGTSYEQYF. CDR3 nucleotides: TGCGCCAGCAGCTTGGGTAGTAGCGGGACCTCCTACGAGCAGTACTTC.

Ten or more counts support this clonotype. V usage is TRBV4-2 and J usage is TRBJ2-7, with D perhaps matching TRBD1 or TRBD2 (6 bases each). V lost 2 bases and J lost 7, with 18 bases in between. The V gene's germline CDR1 is LGHNA and CDR2 YNFKEQ. The CDR3 has 15 amino acids. Written as DNA, the CDR3 is TGTGCCAGCAGCCAATTAGGTCAGGGGACTCGGGAGCAGTACTTC. Residues: CASSQLGQGTREQYF.

In this sample, this clonotype turned up many times. V is TRBV29-1 and J is TRBJ1-1; D is unclear. The CDR3 contains 13 residues. Germline V lookup: CDR1 SQVTM, CDR2 ANQGSEA. Deletions cut 6 bases from V and 1 base from J, with 12 bases between. The CDR3 DNA reads TGCAGCGTCCAGAATCAAGGGAACACTGAAGCTTTCTTT. Protein: CSVQNQGNTEAFF.

In its sample, this clonotype was seen a few times. The chain combines TRBV18 with TRBJ2-1; 12 bases align to TRBD1. CDR3 length: 18 amino acids. Germline assignment: CDR1 KGHSH and CDR2 LQKENI. V shed 6 bases and J 0 bases; nucleotides not matched to a gene: 9. For the CDR3, the DNA is TGTGCCAGCTCGCGCCGGGACAGGGGGCCCTACTCCTACAATGAGCAGTTCTTC. Its protein is CASSRRDRGPYSYNEQFF.

This clonotype was seen a handful of times. The V call is TRBV7-2, the J call TRBJ2-7; a possible D gene is TRBD1 (5 bases). The CDR3 runs to 13 residues. The ends were cut back, 7 bases at V and 6 bases at J, with 16 bases in the middle. Germline V CDR1 and CDR2: SGHTA, FQGNSA. The CDR3 sequence: CASNLQDSPEQYF. As DNA, the CDR3 is TGTGCCAGCAATCTACAGGATTCCCCCGAGCAGTACTTC.

This clonotype was observed at least ten times. The CDR3: CASSSLAGQFF. In nucleotides, the CDR3 is TGTGCCAGCAGCTCACTAGCAGGGCAGTTCTTC. The genes are TRBV5-5 and TRBJ2-1; possible D gene TRBD2, 6 bases. Germline loops: CDR1 SGHKS, CDR2 YYEKEE (reference sequence). The CDR3 contains 11 residues. The V gene lost 3 bases and the J gene lost 12 bases, with 10 bases spanning the gap. Using reference TRBV5-5 and TRBJ2-1 for the parts outside the CDR3, the full variable domain is DAGVTQSPTHLIKTRGQQVTLRCSPISGHKSVSWYQQVLGQGPQFIFQYYEKEERGRGNFPDRFSARQFPNYSSELNVNALLLGDSALYLCASSSLAGQFFGPGTRLTVL.

This clonotype occurred many times. The rearrangement joins TRBV7-9 to TRBJ2-2, with 7 bases that match TRBD2. This CDR3 comprises 16 residues. The J segment lost 0 bases and the V segment lost 5 bases, leaving 6 bases of the junction unmatched. From germline, CDR1 is SEHNR and CDR2 FQNEAQ (reference sequence). Written as DNA, the CDR3 is TGTGCCAGCAGCCCTCGGGGGGTCACGAACACCGGGGAGCTGTTTTTT. Its protein product is CASSPRGVTNTGELFF.

This clonotype turned up a few times. The chain is built from TRBV27 and TRBJ2-7, with 7 bases lining up with TRBD1. Losses at the gene ends were 0 bases for V and 0 bases for J; bases not matched to a gene: 5. The CDR3 loop spans 16 amino acids. From germline, CDR1 is MNHEY and CDR2 SMNVEV (reference sequence). The CDR3 spells CASSLSGRGSSYEQYF. Here the CDR3 DNA reads TGTGCCAGCAGTTTATCGGGCAGGGGGAGCTCCTACGAGCAGTACTTC.

Ten or more counts support this clonotype. This rearrangement joins TRBV6-5 to TRBJ2-3; D is perhaps TRBD2 (5 bases). V shed 0 bases and J shed 4 bases, with 14 bases lying between them. The CDR3 contains 16 residues. The germline V gene encodes CDR1 MNHEY and CDR2 SVGAGI. This CDR3 reads CASSYSRGSLSDTQYF. In DNA form, the CDR3 reads TGTGCCAGCAGTTACTCGAGAGGGTCCCTTTCAGATACGCAGTATTTT.

The chain couples TRBV4-3 to TRBJ1-2; 10 nucleotides match TRBD1. The CDR3 is 15 amino acids. Trimming removed 3 bases from V and 4 bases from J; junction bases left unmatched: 5. The germline gives CDR1 LGHNA, CDR2 YSLEER. The CDR3 DNA is TGCGCCAGCAGCCACCGGGACAGGGGTGGCTATGGCTACACCTTC. It codes for CASSHRDRGGYGYTF.

This clonotype occurred many times. The chain carries TRBV7-8 and TRBJ2-7, with D possibly matching TRBD2 (6 bases). V lost 2 bases to trimming and J lost 0 bases, with 8 bases between them. The CDR3 totals 14 residues. Per germline, CDR1 SGHVS and CDR2 FQNEAQ. The CDR3: CASSLLGGSYEQYF. CDR3 DNA: TGTGCCAGCAGCTTACTCGGGGGCTCCTACGAGCAGTACTTC.

This clonotype was seen repeatedly, ten times or more. V is TRBV7-2 and J is TRBJ1-1; D gene uncertain. The CDR3 sequence is 16 residues long. Germline assignment: CDR1 SGHTA and CDR2 FQGNSA. V gave up 1 base and J gave up 1 base, with 13 bases separating them. The CDR3 DNA reads as TGTGCCAGCAGCTTAGATCGGGTTAGGCGGAACACTGAAGCTTTCTTT. Its translation: CASSLDRVRRNTEAFF.

This clonotype was counted ten times or more. The gene calls are TRBV7-2 and TRBJ2-1; possible D gene TRBD2, 5 bases. V was clipped by 2 bases and J by 7 bases, with 9 bases between them. Germline V gene lookup returns CDR1 SGHTA and CDR2 FQGNSA. This CDR3 region has 13 residues. The CDR3 region is CASSLFSVNEQFF. CDR3 nucleotides: TGTGCCAGCAGCTTATTTAGCGTAAATGAGCAGTTCTTC.

This clonotype was seen at least ten times. The chain has TRBV29-1 and TRBJ1-1; no clear D. From germline, CDR1 is SQVTM and CDR2 ANQGSEA. The CDR3 is 13 residues long. V lost 2 bases to trimming and J lost 4 bases, with 11 bases between them. CDR3 residues: CSVEIGQSTEAFF. The CDR3 region has the DNA TGCAGCGTTGAAATTGGCCAGAGCACTGAAGCTTTCTTT.

This clonotype appeared many times. The J gene is TRBJ2-7, the V gene TRBV27; TRBD2 is a possible D gene (5 bases). Germline V gene data show CDR1 as MNHEY and CDR2 as SMNVEV (reference sequence). The CDR3 extends over 13 amino acids. Trimming stripped 5 bases from V and 0 bases from J, with 8 bases between. The CDR3 bases are TGTGCCAGCAGTCCGACTACCTCCTACGAGCAGTACTTC. It encodes CASSPTTSYEQYF.

This clonotype occurred many times. The rearrangement joins TRBV20-1 to TRBJ2-4, with 7 bases fitting TRBD1. There are 16 residues in the CDR3. Germline V gives CDR1 DFQATT, CDR2 SNEGSKA (reference sequence). V dropped 0 bases and J dropped 5; count of bases not matched to a gene: 10. As DNA, the CDR3 is TGCAGTGCTAGAGATTGGGGTGGGCAGGGGGAAAACATTCAGTACTTC. Translated, it gives CSARDWGGQGENIQYF.